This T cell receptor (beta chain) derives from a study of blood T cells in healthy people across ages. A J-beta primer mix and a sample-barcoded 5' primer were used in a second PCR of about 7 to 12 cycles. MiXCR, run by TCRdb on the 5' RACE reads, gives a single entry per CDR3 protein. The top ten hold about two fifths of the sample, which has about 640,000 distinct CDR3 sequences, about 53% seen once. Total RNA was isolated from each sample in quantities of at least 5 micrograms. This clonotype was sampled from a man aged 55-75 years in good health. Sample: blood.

DNA of the CDR3: TGTGCCAGCAGCCAACAGGGTGGGAATGAGCAGTACTTC. This sequence encodes CASSQQGGNEQYF. The chain recombines TRBV3-1 with TRBJ2-5; a weak D match, TRBD1 (5 bases). The V gene's germline CDR1 is LGHDT and CDR2 YNNKEL (reference sequence). Trimming took off 2 bases at V and 11 bases at J, with 15 bases between the two ends. This CDR3 region has 13 residues.